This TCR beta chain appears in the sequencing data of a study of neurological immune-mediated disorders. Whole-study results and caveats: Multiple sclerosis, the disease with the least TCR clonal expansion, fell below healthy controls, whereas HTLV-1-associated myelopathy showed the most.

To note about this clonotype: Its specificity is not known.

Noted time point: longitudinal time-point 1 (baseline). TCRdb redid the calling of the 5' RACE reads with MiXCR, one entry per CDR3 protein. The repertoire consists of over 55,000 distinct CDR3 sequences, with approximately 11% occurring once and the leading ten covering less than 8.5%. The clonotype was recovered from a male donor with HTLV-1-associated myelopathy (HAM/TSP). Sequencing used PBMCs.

The CDR3 loop reads CASSRTGGSEADTQYF. CDR3 DNA sequence: TGTGCCAGCAGCCGAACAGGGGGCAGCGAGGCAGATACGCAGTATTTT. The rearrangement uses TRBV6-6 and TRBJ2-3, with TRBD1 matching over 9 bases. Trimming removed 6 bases from V and 4 bases from J; junction bases left unmatched: 11. Germline lookup yields CDR1 MNHNY and CDR2 SVGAGI (reference sequence). CDR3 size: 16 residues.